This T cell receptor beta chain was sequenced during a study of T cell responses to AZD1222 COVID-19 vaccine. Whole-study context: Analysis merged second doses at about 4 or about 12 weeks. Study-level results: Spike-specific TCR repertoires showed rising breadth and depth after two AZD1222 doses. Repertoires were collected only later (after the peak T cell response had occurred). Among spike-specific TCRs, nearly half reportedly target unmutated variant regions.

The CDR3 has 16 residues. The V and J ends lost 0 bases and 4 bases respectively, with 13 bases between them. CDR1 and CDR2 from the germline V gene are MNHEY and SVGAGI. Produced via immunoSEQ multiplex PCR; TCRdb's table is partial and in-frame only. The table shows about 150,000 clones, with around 90% occurring only once. Comments on this clone: Its target is unknown.

V usage is TRBV6-5 and J usage is TRBJ1-3; D is ambiguous. The source material was peripheral blood, sampled on day 0 of AZD1222 vaccination. The source is an adult in good health. CDR3 amino acids: CASSYSPQISGNTIYF. The CDR3 DNA reads as TGTGCCAGCAGTTACTCGCCCCAAATCTCCGGAAACACCATATATTTT.